A selection of T cell receptor beta chains follows, all from one sample in a study of blood T cell repertoires in COVID-19. The method was immunoSEQ multiplex PCR; TCRdb's version includes in-frame clones alone and lacks a portion of them. The sample has under 250,000 clones, 83% seen once. Sequenced material: peripheral blood. The source is a human donor in a cohort sampled during active COVID-19. Each CDR3 is given with its conserved first and last residue. The D gene is left open where the match is weak. A clone size is listed for some rows: how often the clone was seen (once, few, many), or a class if it is expanded.

j_call clone_size d_call v_call cdr3_nt cdr3_aa
TRBJ2-5 NA TRBD2 TRBV18 TGTGCCAGCTCAGAAGGGGAGGGAGAGACCCAGTACTTC CASSEGEGETQYF
TRBJ2-3 NA NA TRBV5-1 TGCGCCAGCAGCCGGACAGTTTTCGGCACAGATACGCAGTATTTT CASSRTVFGTDTQYF
TRBJ1-4 NA NA TRBV27 TGTGCCAGCAGTTTAACATCCTTTAATGAAAAACTGTTTTTT CASSLTSFNEKLFF
TRBJ1-2 NA NA TRBV10-3 TGTGCCATCAGTACAGGGCAGTATGGCTACACCTTC CAISTGQYGYTF
TRBJ2-7 NA TRBD2 TRBV11-2 TGTGCCAGCAGCTCGTTGTCCCTCCTAGCGGGATTAACCTACGAGCAGTACTTC CASSSLSLLAGLTYEQYF
TRBJ1-5 NA NA TRBV10-2 TGCGCCAGCAGTCAGCCAGGGTCGGATCAGCCCCAGCATTTT CASSQPGSDQPQHF
TRBJ2-7 few TRBD2 TRBV5-1 TGCGCCAGCAGATTATCCCCCGCGGGGGAATACGAGCAGTACTTC CASRLSPAGEYEQYF
TRBJ2-5 NA NA TRBV28 TGTGCCAGCAGTGTTAGCGGAGGAGGTTTGGAGACCCAGTACTTC CASSVSGGGLETQYF
TRBJ1-2 NA NA TRBV11-2 TGTGCCAGCCGGACTGGAGGCGCTGGGGATGGCTACACCTTC CASRTGGAGDGYTF
TRBJ2-3 NA TRBD2 TRBV11-2 TGTGCCAGCAGCCTTTTACTAGCGGGCGGCACAGATACGCAGTATTTT CASSLLLAGGTDTQYF
TRBJ2-3 NA NA TRBV6-4 TGTGCCAGCAGTCGGGACTTCACTAGCACAGATACGCAGTATTTT CASSRDFTSTDTQYF
TRBJ2-7 NA NA TRBV29-1 TGCAGCGTTGAAATCGAACCGGGGGAGCAGTACTTC CSVEIEPGEQYF
TRBJ2-3 NA TRBD2 TRBV10-2 TGCGCCAGCAGTGATTGGAGCGGGGAGCTGGATACGCAGTATTTT CASSDWSGELDTQYF
TRBJ2-3 few NA TRBV6-1 TGTGCCAGCAGTGAATGGGAGGCTAGAGAAGATACGCAGTATTTT CASSEWEAREDTQYF
TRBJ1-1 NA TRBD1 TRBV18 TGTGCCAGCTCGATCGGGACAGGGGGCGGGATTTCCACTGAAGCTTTCTTT CASSIGTGGGISTEAFF
TRBJ2-7 NA TRBD1 TRBV6-5 TGTGCCACTCGGCGGGACAGGGTTGCCTACGAGCAGTACTTC CATRRDRVAYEQYF
TRBJ1-1 NA NA TRBV18 TGTGCCAGCTCAGCGACAGAGAACACTGAAGCTTTCTTT CASSATENTEAFF
TRBJ2-7 NA NA TRBV5-4 TGTGCCAGCAGCTTGGGAGAGTTTGCCTACGAGCAGTACTTC CASSLGEFAYEQYF
TRBJ2-5 NA NA TRBV2 TGTGCCAGCAGTTATCGGGAGACCCAGTACTTC CASSYRETQYF
TRBJ1-5 NA NA TRBV20-1 TGCAGTGCTAGTGACCCGACAGTTAGCAATCAGCCCCAGCATTTT CSASDPTVSNQPQHF
TRBJ1-6 NA NA TRBV5-6 TGTGCCAGCAGCTTAACATCCGATTCACCCCTCCACTTT CASSLTSDSPLHF
TRBJ2-5 NA TRBD1 TRBV5-1 TGCGCCAGCAGCTTGGTTGGGACAGGAGTGGAGACCCAGTACTTC CASSLVGTGVETQYF
TRBJ2-2 NA TRBD2 TRBV28 TGTGCCAGCAGACCGGGGGGGGACACCGGGGAGCTGTTTTTT CASRPGGDTGELFF
TRBJ2-7 NA NA TRBV6-5 TGTGCCGGCAGGGGAGGGCCGATTGGGAACGAGCAGTACTTC CAGRGGPIGNEQYF
TRBJ1-1 NA NA TRBV12-3/TRBV12-4 TGTGCCAGCAGTATAGTAGGGAGCACTGAAGCTTTCTTT CASSIVGSTEAFF
TRBJ1-1 NA NA TRBV19 TGTGCCAGTGGAGCAGGGAAGAACACTGAAGCTTTCTTT CASGAGKNTEAFF
TRBJ1-6 NA TRBD1 TRBV7-2 TGTGCCAGCAGCAGTCTGACAGGGGGCGCGAATTCACCCCTCCACTTT CASSSLTGGANSPLHF
TRBJ2-3 NA NA TRBV11-2 TGTGCCAGCACGCGGTGGGGCATAGATACGCAGTATTTT CASTRWGIDTQYF
TRBJ1-5 NA NA TRBV6-5 TGTGCCAGCTCCGACCACAGGAAAAATCAGCCCCAGCATTTT CASSDHRKNQPQHF
TRBJ2-2 NA TRBD2 TRBV19 TGTGCCAGTATTAGCGGGAGTTACACCGGGGAGCTGTTTTTT CASISGSYTGELFF
TRBJ2-1 NA TRBD1 TRBV7-9 TGTGCCAGCAGCAAAGCAATGAGGACAGGGGTGCCTGATGAGCAGTTCTTC CASSKAMRTGVPDEQFF
TRBJ2-3 NA TRBD2 TRBV10-1 TGCGCCAGCAGTAACCTTAGGAGACTAGCGGGGGAGAGTATTGCCGTAGATACGCAGTATTTT CASSNLRRLAGESIAVDTQYF
TRBJ1-2 few NA TRBV15 TGTGCCACCAGCAGAGTTAGAGATATTAGCTATGGCTACACCTTC CATSRVRDISYGYTF
TRBJ1-6 NA NA TRBV19 TGTGCCAGTTGGAGTAGCTCCTATAATTCACCCCTCCACTTT CASWSSSYNSPLHF
TRBJ2-7 NA NA TRBV20-1 TGCAGTGCTAGTTTGGCGACTTCCTACGAGCAGTACTTC CSASLATSYEQYF
TRBJ1-1 NA TRBD1 TRBV5-1 TGCGCCAGCAGCTTGAAGCCAAACAGGGGGCCTGAAGCTTTCTTT CASSLKPNRGPEAFF
TRBJ1-1 NA TRBD1 TRBV7-9 TGTGCCAGCAGCTTCGCAGGGGGCGCTGAAGCTTTCTTT CASSFAGGAEAFF
TRBJ2-7 few TRBD1 TRBV28 TGTGCCAGCAAACTACAGGGGGCGACGACCTACGAGCAGTACTTC CASKLQGATTYEQYF
TRBJ2-7 NA NA TRBV19 TGTGCCAGTAGTATCGCAGTCACCACGGGGGAGCAGTACTTC CASSIAVTTGEQYF
TRBJ2-5 NA TRBD2 TRBV28 TGTGCCAGCAGTTTTCCAGTCAGGCCCAGCGGGAGCCAAGAGACCCAGTACTTC CASSFPVRPSGSQETQYF
TRBJ2-1 NA TRBD2 TRBV6-8 TGTGCCAGCAGTTACCTACGACTAGCGGGGGGCTTCTACAATGAGCAGTTCTTC CASSYLRLAGGFYNEQFF
TRBJ2-5 NA NA TRBV7-9 TGTGCCAGCAGCCCGACATTGGCTAAACAAGAGACCCAGTACTTC CASSPTLAKQETQYF
TRBJ2-1 NA NA TRBV19 TGTGCCAGTAGTATAGGTTACAGAGATGAGCAGTTCTTC CASSIGYRDEQFF
TRBJ2-5 NA NA TRBV11-2 TGTGCCAGCAGCTTAGCAGGGGTCCGAGAGACCCAGTACTTC CASSLAGVRETQYF
TRBJ2-1 NA NA TRBV19 TGTGCCAGTAGTATAGGCCCGCGGGTCTATGAGCAGTTCTTC CASSIGPRVYEQFF
TRBJ2-5 NA NA TRBV20-1 TGCAGTGCTAGTCAACTTAGCGGCTCGGGGGAGACCCAGTACTTC CSASQLSGSGETQYF
TRBJ2-1 few TRBD2 TRBV6-5 TGTGCCAGCAGTCTAGCGGGGGGCTACAATGAGCAGTTCTTC CASSLAGGYNEQFF
TRBJ2-1 once NA TRBV5-1 TGCGCCAGCAGCTTGGATTCCGACAATGAGCAGTTCTTC CASSLDSDNEQFF
TRBJ1-1 NA NA TRBV5-8 TGTGCCAGCAGCTTTTCCTTTGAAGCTTTCTTT CASSFSFEAFF
TRBJ2-7 once TRBD1 TRBV10-2 TGCGCCAGCAGGCCCGGGACAGGGGCTTTCTACGAGCAGTACTTC CASRPGTGAFYEQYF
TRBJ1-1 few NA TRBV18 TGTGCCAGCTCACTAAACACAGGGAACACTGAAGCTTTCTTT CASSLNTGNTEAFF
TRBJ1-2 NA TRBD1 TRBV19 TGTGCCAGTACCGGGACAGGGGGCTATGGCTACACCTTC CASTGTGGYGYTF
TRBJ2-2 once TRBD1 TRBV7-2 TGTGCCAGCAGCTGGGACAGCTACACCGGGGAGCTGTTTTTT CASSWDSYTGELFF
TRBJ2-7 NA NA TRBV14 TGTGCCAGCAGCCTCAACTACGAGCAGTACTTC CASSLNYEQYF
TRBJ2-7 NA NA TRBV11-3 TGTGCCAGCAGCCTATCGGTAGGGGCACTCGAGCAGTACTTC CASSLSVGALEQYF